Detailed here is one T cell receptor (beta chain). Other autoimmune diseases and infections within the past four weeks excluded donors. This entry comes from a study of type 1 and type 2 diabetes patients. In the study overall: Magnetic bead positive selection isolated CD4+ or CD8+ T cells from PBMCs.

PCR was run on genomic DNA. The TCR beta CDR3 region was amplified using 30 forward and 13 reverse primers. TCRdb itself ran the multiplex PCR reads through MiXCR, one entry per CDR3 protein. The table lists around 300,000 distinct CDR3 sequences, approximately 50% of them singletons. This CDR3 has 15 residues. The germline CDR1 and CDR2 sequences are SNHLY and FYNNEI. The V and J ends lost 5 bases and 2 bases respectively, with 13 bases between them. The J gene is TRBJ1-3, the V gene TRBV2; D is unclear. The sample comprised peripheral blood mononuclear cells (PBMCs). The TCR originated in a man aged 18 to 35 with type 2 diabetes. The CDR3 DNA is TGTGCCAGCAGTCAGGAGGGTCTTACTGGAAACACCATATATTTT. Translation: CASSQEGLTGNTIYF.